The present T cell receptor (beta chain) was sequenced within a study of CD8 T cells in Susac syndrome. The T cells that were sequenced for TCR beta were CD8+ and CD4+ cells from blood. Patients with Susac syndrome met the recently defined diagnostic criteria for definite or probable disease. Trimming pared 7 bases from V and 3 bases from J, leaving 16 bases between. The germline V gene has CDR1 MNHEY and CDR2 SVGAGI. This CDR3 is 14 amino acids long. RNA was extracted with the RNeasy kit, and a quantity of about 0.45 to 1 ug was reverse transcribed using random hexamers. TCRdb reprocessed the immunoSEQ multiplex PCR reads via MiXCR and lists one record per CDR3 protein. The data show under 200,000 distinct CDR3 sequences, 94% seen once. Study findings and constraints: The authors found no clonal expansion in Susac syndrome CD4+ T cell repertoires.

Concerning this clonotype itself: The antigen is not known.

This sequence was found in a human donor with Susac syndrome. Specimen: CD4+ T cells from PBMCs. The chain is built from TRBV6-5 and TRBJ2-7, with D possibly called TRBD1 or TRBD2 (7 bases each). The CDR3 spells CASNRGGGYYEQYF. The CDR3 bases are TGTGCCAGCAACAGGGGAGGGGGGTACTACGAGCAGTACTTC.